These T cell receptor beta chains were read from a single sample in a study of blood T cell repertoires in COVID-19. Assay used: immunoSEQ multiplex PCR; TCRdb lists only in-frame clones, some missing. The sample has 45,000 or so clones; more than 75% are singletons. The sample was peripheral blood. The receptors originated from an older man with acute or convalescent COVID-19. CDR3s include the opening cysteine and the closing phenylalanine or tryptophan. The order of the fields is D gene, J gene, clone size, V gene, CDR3 DNA, CDR3 protein. D genes are given only for firm matches. Size values are once, few and many counts, or a class for expanded clones, and some rows have none.

d_gene: TRBD2
j_gene: TRBJ2-1
abundance: .
v_gene: TRBV6-6
CDR3nt: TGTGCCAGCAGTGCTAGCGGGGACTACAATGAGCAGTTCTTC
CDR3aa: CASSASGDYNEQFF

d_gene: TRBD1
j_gene: TRBJ2-2
abundance: .
v_gene: TRBV6-6
CDR3nt: TGTGCCAGCAGTTCGACAGGGGCGAACACCGGGGAGCTGTTTTTT
CDR3aa: CASSSTGANTGELFF

d_gene: .
j_gene: TRBJ2-7
abundance: few
v_gene: TRBV7-2
CDR3nt: TGTGCCAGCAGCTTAGAGGGCAGGGGGGACTACGAGCAGTACTTC
CDR3aa: CASSLEGRGDYEQYF

d_gene: .
j_gene: TRBJ1-6
abundance: .
v_gene: TRBV19
CDR3nt: TGTGCCAGTAGTAACCCCACTCGAGATAATTCACCCCTCCACTTT
CDR3aa: CASSNPTRDNSPLHF

d_gene: .
j_gene: TRBJ1-4
abundance: .
v_gene: TRBV11-2
CDR3nt: TGTGCCAGCAGCTTAGGTGCAGGGAATCTTGACCTGTTTTTT
CDR3aa: CASSLGAGNLDLFF

d_gene: .
j_gene: TRBJ1-2
abundance: .
v_gene: TRBV6-5
CDR3nt: TGTGCCAGCAGACTTACCAGCAGGAATGGCTACACCTTC
CDR3aa: CASRLTSRNGYTF

d_gene: TRBD1
j_gene: TRBJ1-6
abundance: .
v_gene: TRBV7-2
CDR3nt: TGTGCCAGCAGCGCCACAGGGGCGGTCAATTCACCCCTCCACTTT
CDR3aa: CASSATGAVNSPLHF

d_gene: TRBD2
j_gene: TRBJ2-7
abundance: .
v_gene: TRBV7-2
CDR3nt: TGTGCCAGCAGCTGGCAGCGGGGGGGCGGATACGAGCAGTACTTC
CDR3aa: CASSWQRGGGYEQYF

d_gene: .
j_gene: TRBJ2-7
abundance: .
v_gene: TRBV7-2
CDR3nt: TGTGCCAGCAGCTTAGGGGGGGATGACAGGGTGGCCTACGAGCAGTACTTC
CDR3aa: CASSLGGDDRVAYEQYF

d_gene: TRBD1
j_gene: TRBJ1-2
abundance: few
v_gene: TRBV28
CDR3nt: TGTGCCAGCAGTTCAGGACAGGGGAACTATGGCTACACCTTC
CDR3aa: CASSSGQGNYGYTF

d_gene: TRBD1
j_gene: TRBJ1-6
abundance: .
v_gene: TRBV19
CDR3nt: TGTGCCAGTAGCCATCCCACAGGGGAAAATTCACCCCTCCACTTT
CDR3aa: CASSHPTGENSPLHF

d_gene: TRBD1
j_gene: TRBJ1-1
abundance: once
v_gene: TRBV18
CDR3nt: TGTGCCAGCTCACCACCGGGGGGACAGATGAACACTGAAGCTTTCTTT
CDR3aa: CASSPPGGQMNTEAFF

d_gene: TRBD2
j_gene: TRBJ2-1
abundance: .
v_gene: TRBV6-2/TRBV6-3
CDR3nt: TGTGCCAGCAGTGACCAGGGACTAGACTTTTCCAATGAGCAGTTCTTC
CDR3aa: CASSDQGLDFSNEQFF

d_gene: TRBD1
j_gene: TRBJ1-6
abundance: .
v_gene: TRBV19
CDR3nt: TGTGCCAGTAGCCCGACAGGGGCGAGCTCACCCCTCCACTTT
CDR3aa: CASSPTGASSPLHF

d_gene: .
j_gene: TRBJ1-6
abundance: once
v_gene: TRBV7-9
CDR3nt: TGTGCCAGCCTTATTCGGGGGAGCTCCTATAATTCACCCCTCCACTTT
CDR3aa: CASLIRGSSYNSPLHF

d_gene: .
j_gene: TRBJ1-4
abundance: .
v_gene: TRBV4-1
CDR3nt: TGCGCCAGCAGCCAAGGAGGAACTGGGAGTCGAACTAATGAAAAACTGTTTTTT
CDR3aa: CASSQGGTGSRTNEKLFF

d_gene: .
j_gene: TRBJ2-2
abundance: .
v_gene: TRBV27
CDR3nt: TGTGCCAGCAGTTTTTCTTCGGGGGTTGCCGGGGAGCTGTTTTTT
CDR3aa: CASSFSSGVAGELFF

d_gene: TRBD1
j_gene: TRBJ2-4
abundance: .
v_gene: TRBV19
CDR3nt: TGTGCCAGTAGTATACCGGGACAGCCAAACATTCAGTACTTC
CDR3aa: CASSIPGQPNIQYF

d_gene: .
j_gene: TRBJ1-4
abundance: .
v_gene: TRBV4-3
CDR3nt: TGCGCCAGCAGCTCATCGGATCTGGGAGGGGCTGAAAAACTGTTTTTT
CDR3aa: CASSSSDLGGAEKLFF

d_gene: TRBD1
j_gene: TRBJ1-2
abundance: few
v_gene: TRBV18
CDR3nt: TGTGCCAGCTCACCAGGACAGGGGGCGGTAGGTGGCTACACCTTC
CDR3aa: CASSPGQGAVGGYTF

d_gene: .
j_gene: TRBJ1-1
abundance: .
v_gene: TRBV28
CDR3nt: TGTGCCAGCAGTGTCGGTTCCACTGAAGCTTTCTTT
CDR3aa: CASSVGSTEAFF

d_gene: TRBD1
j_gene: TRBJ1-1
abundance: .
v_gene: TRBV19
CDR3nt: TGTGCCAGTAGTACGGGGACAGGCTTCACTGAAGCTTTCTTT
CDR3aa: CASSTGTGFTEAFF

d_gene: .
j_gene: TRBJ1-3
abundance: .
v_gene: TRBV28
CDR3nt: TGTGCCAGCAGGACCCCAGGGTTGGGTGGAAACACCATATATTTT
CDR3aa: CASRTPGLGGNTIYF

d_gene: .
j_gene: TRBJ1-2
abundance: few
v_gene: TRBV6-5
CDR3nt: TGTGCCAGCAGGAATACAGGGAGCCGGGTTGGCTACACCTTC
CDR3aa: CASRNTGSRVGYTF

d_gene: TRBD1
j_gene: TRBJ1-1
abundance: .
v_gene: TRBV5-4
CDR3nt: TGTGCCAGCAGCTCCCAAGGGGGCACCACTGAAGCTTTCTTT
CDR3aa: CASSSQGGTTEAFF

d_gene: .
j_gene: TRBJ2-1
abundance: .
v_gene: TRBV30
CDR3nt: TGTGCCTGGAGTCCAGGGCAGCTAGCGATGTACAGCCAATTAAGCTCCTACAATGAGCAGTTCTTC
CDR3aa: CAWSPGQLAMYSQLSSYNEQFF

d_gene: .
j_gene: TRBJ1-1
abundance: few
v_gene: TRBV7-2
CDR3nt: TGTGCCAGCAGCCAGGGGATGAGGGGCAGGAAAGGCACTGAAGCTTTCTTT
CDR3aa: CASSQGMRGRKGTEAFF

d_gene: TRBD2
j_gene: TRBJ2-3
abundance: .
v_gene: TRBV28
CDR3nt: TGTGCCAGCAGCGCAGCTAGCGGGCCTCGCACAGATACGCAGTATTTT
CDR3aa: CASSAASGPRTDTQYF

d_gene: .
j_gene: TRBJ2-5
abundance: .
v_gene: TRBV7-9
CDR3nt: TGTGCCAGCAGCTTAGCGCACGGGGGAGAGACCCAGTACTTC
CDR3aa: CASSLAHGGETQYF

d_gene: .
j_gene: TRBJ1-1
abundance: .
v_gene: TRBV5-1
CDR3nt: TGCGCCAGCAGCTCCCAGGGTGGGGACACTGAAGCTTTCTTT
CDR3aa: CASSSQGGDTEAFF

d_gene: .
j_gene: TRBJ1-4
abundance: .
v_gene: TRBV5-1
CDR3nt: TGCGCCAGCAGCTTGGACGGGGAACGGTGGGAAAAACTGTTTTTT
CDR3aa: CASSLDGERWEKLFF

d_gene: .
j_gene: TRBJ2-3
abundance: .
v_gene: TRBV24-1
CDR3nt: TGTGCCACCAGTGATCCCCAGGGTCCCGCAGATACGCAGTATTTT
CDR3aa: CATSDPQGPADTQYF